The 26 T cell receptor beta chains given below trace back to one sample, sequenced in a study of cytomegalovirus exposure and HLA in healthy donors. PCR primers comprised 60 Vbeta and 13 Jbeta primers. Using immunoSEQ multiplex PCR, the repertoire was profiled, and TCRdb retains in-frame clones only, with some absent. The sample records 100,000 to 150,000 clones, over 60% being singletons. The sample was PBMCs. These receptors were obtained from a male donor in good health and CMV-seropositive.

Here the CDR3 reads CAIRTGTEETQYF. CDR3 nucleotides: TGTGCCATCAGAACAGGGACCGAAGAGACCCAGTACTTC. The V and J genes are TRBV10-3 and TRBJ2-5; D perhaps matches TRBD1 (6 bases). Germline V lookup: CDR1 ENHRY, CDR2 SYGVKD. There are 13 residues in the CDR3. Trimming pared 6 bases from V and 3 bases from J, leaving 11 bases between.

Only a few counts were recorded for this clone. The chain links TRBV27 to TRBJ1-5; unclear D gene. CDR1 and CDR2 from the germline V gene are MNHEY and SMNVEV (reference sequence). The CDR3 runs 14 residues. The germline V and J ends were trimmed by 6 bases and 2 bases, with 11 bases remaining between them. The CDR3 sequence is CASRTDWGNQPQHF. The CDR3 DNA reads TGTGCCAGCAGGACCGACTGGGGCAATCAGCCCCAGCATTTT.

This clone was detected once. V and J are TRBV4-1 and TRBJ2-1; possibly TRBD2 for D (6 bases). Germline values: CDR1 MGHRA, CDR2 YSYEKL. The CDR3 totals 18 residues. Trimming stripped 1 base from V and 0 bases from J, with 16 bases between. DNA of the CDR3: TGCGCCAGCAGCCAAGTTGGGGTTAGCGGTAGCTCCTACAATGAGCAGTTCTTC. This codes for CASSQVGVSGSSYNEQFF.

As to this clone: At the DNA level, this CDR3 is encoded by other sequences in the same sample as well. This chain links TRBV5-1 with TRBJ1-1; 9 bases fit TRBD1. Per the germline V gene, CDR1 is SGHRS and CDR2 is YFSETQ. The CDR3 is made up of 15 amino acids. The V segment lost 0 bases and the J segment 1 base; nucleotides outside the gene matches: 1. CDR3 DNA sequence: TGCGCCAGCAGCTTGGTACAGGGGGCGAACACTGAAGCTTTCTTT. Residues: CASSLVQGANTEAFF.

V is TRBV4-1 and J is TRBJ1-6; TRBD1 matches at 7 bases. CDR3 length: 14 residues. Per germline, CDR1 MGHRA and CDR2 YSYEKL. V was pared by 6 bases and J by 7 bases, with 6 bases of the junction left unmatched. DNA for the CDR3: TGCGCCAGCAGGTTACAGGGGTCAAATTCACCCCTCCACTTT. It is translated as CASRLQGSNSPLHF.

This rearrangement joins TRBV11-1 to TRBJ2-7, with 10 bases that match TRBD1. This CDR3 contains 13 residues. Germline V gene lookup returns CDR1 SGHAT and CDR2 FQDESV (reference sequence). Trimming cost V 5 bases and J 6 bases; bases outside gene matches: 4. The chain's CDR3 is CASSTRQGAEQYF. CDR3 DNA sequence: TGTGCCAGCAGCACGCGACAGGGGGCCGAGCAGTACTTC.

This clone has more than one count but fewer than ten. This chain links TRBV29-1 with TRBJ2-7; D may be TRBD1 (6 bases). The CDR3 is made up of 11 amino acids. Germline V CDR1 and CDR2: SQVTM, ANQGSEA. The V and J ends lost 4 bases and 3 bases respectively, with 7 bases between them. For the CDR3, the DNA is TGCAGCGTTGTACAGGGCTACGAGCAGTACTTC. Protein product: CSVVQGYEQYF.

The chain links TRBV5-1 to TRBJ2-7; 7 nucleotides agree with TRBD2. The V and J ends lost 5 bases and 0 bases, in that order; junction bases with no gene match: 8. This CDR3 region has 15 residues. Per germline, CDR1 SGHRS and CDR2 YFSETQ. The CDR3 DNA follows: TGCGCCAGCAGGGGGAGGGTAGGGAACTCCTACGAGCAGTACTTC. Its protein product is CASRGRVGNSYEQYF.

The genes are TRBV2 and TRBJ1-6; D remains unclear. The CDR3 extends over 13 amino acids. The V end lost 9 bases, the J end lost 7 bases, and 13 bases lay between the germline ends. From germline, CDR1 is SNHLY and CDR2 FYNNEI. The CDR3: CARSGVGNSPLHF. DNA of the CDR3: TGTGCCAGGAGCGGGGTCGGCAATTCACCCCTCCACTTT.

The genes are TRBV7-3 and TRBJ2-1; D is ambiguous. The V gene lost 1 base and the J gene lost 0 bases, with 7 bases spanning the gap. Germline V gives CDR1 SGHTA, CDR2 FQGTGA. This CDR3 region has 15 residues. CDR3 coding DNA: TGTGCCAGCAGCTTAAGCGGCGGCTCCTACAATGAGCAGTTCTTC. Translated: CASSLSGGSYNEQFF.

The chain employs TRBV18 and TRBJ2-1; TRBD2 might be the D (5 bases). CDR1 is KGHSH, CDR2 LQKENI, per germline. V lost 3 bases to trimming and J lost 4 bases, with 13 bases between them. The CDR3 is 15 residues long. The CDR3 here is CASSPEGNIYNEQFF. CDR3 sequence (DNA): TGTGCCAGCTCACCCGAGGGTAATATTTACAATGAGCAGTTCTTC.

The V gene is TRBV25-1, the J gene TRBJ1-5, with TRBD1 matching 9 bases. The CDR3 loop spans 16 amino acids. V lost 2 bases and J lost 7; bases outside the gene matches: 9. Germline-derived CDR1 and CDR2 are MGHDK and SYGVNS. CDR3 in DNA: TGTGCCAGCAGTGAACACACGGGACAGGGAGGCCAGCCCCAGCATTTT. Translation: CASSEHTGQGGQPQHF.

This clone turned up a few times. The V call is TRBV29-1, the J call TRBJ1-1; 8 bases fit TRBD1. The junction had 6 bases not matched to a gene; V was cut back by 7 bases and J by 5 bases. The CDR3 spans 12 residues. CDR1 is SQVTM and CDR2 is ANQGSEA in the germline V gene. CDR3 residues: CSGDRGETEAFF. DNA for the CDR3: TGCAGCGGAGACAGGGGTGAAACTGAAGCTTTCTTT.

This clone has only a few counts. V usage is TRBV29-1 and J usage is TRBJ2-1; D remains unclear. In germline, CDR1 is SQVTM, CDR2 ANQGSEA. The CDR3 covers 11 residues. V lost 4 bases to trimming and J lost 7 bases, with 8 bases between them. CDR3 region: CSVVSLNEQFF. The CDR3 DNA is TGCAGCGTTGTTAGCTTGAATGAGCAGTTCTTC.

J is TRBJ2-7 and V is TRBV27; 10 positions match TRBD1. The CDR3 is 17 residues long. The germline gives CDR1 MNHEY, CDR2 SMNVEV (reference sequence). Trimming removed 5 bases from V and 4 bases from J; junction bases left unmatched: 14. As DNA, the CDR3 is TGTGCCAGCAGTAAACTATCACCGGGACAGGGGCCTTACGAGCAGTACTTC. It specifies CASSKLSPGQGPYEQYF.

About this clone: One junction end disagrees with the germline gene, perhaps due to a read error. This rearrangement joins TRBV28 to TRBJ2-7, with no clear D. Germline-derived CDR1 and CDR2 are MDHEN and SYDVKM. The CDR3 consists of 12 residues. CDR3 sequence (DNA): TGTGCCGGCAGCTCCCTCCCCCACGAGCAGTACTTC. It is translated as CAGSSLPHEQYF.

This chain links TRBV18 with TRBJ1-1, with 8 positions matching TRBD1. The germline gives CDR1 KGHSH, CDR2 LQKENI. V lost 3 bases to trimming and J lost 1 base; unmatched junction nucleotides: 7. CDR3 length equals 16 residues. The CDR3 bases are TGTGCCAGCTCACCCGCGACAGGGGATGGGAACACTGAAGCTTTCTTT. It codes for CASSPATGDGNTEAFF.

The chain recombines TRBV18 with TRBJ1-1; no firm D call. Germline CDR1 and CDR2: KGHSH and LQKENI. CDR3 length: 14 residues. Trimming removed 4 bases at V and 4 bases at J, with 13 bases between. Here the CDR3 reads CASSLAVLSTEAFF. The CDR3, as DNA: TGTGCCAGCTCACTGGCGGTGTTGAGCACTGAAGCTTTCTTT. The variable domain in full, with the rest retrieved from reference TRBV18 and TRBJ1-1, is NAGVMQNPRHLVRRRGQEARLRCSPMKGHSHVYWYRQLPEEGLKFMVYLQKENIIDESGMPKERFSAEFPKEGPSILRIQQVVRGDSAAYFCASSLAVLSTEAFFGQGTRLTVV.

There are a few counts of this clone. This chain links TRBV6-6 with TRBJ1-4; a possible D gene is TRBD1 (6 bases). The CDR3 contains 15 residues. Germline V gene sequence: CDR1 MNHNY, CDR2 SVGAGI (reference sequence). V shed 6 bases and J shed 4 bases, with 15 bases lying between them. The CDR3: CASSLADSLNEKLFF. In DNA, the CDR3 is TGTGCCAGCAGCCTGGCGGACAGCCTTAATGAAAAACTGTTTTTT.

CDR3 DNA sequence: TGCGCCACACAGGAGAACACTGAAGCTTTCTTT. Its protein is CATQENTEAFF. The chain is built from TRBV10-2 and TRBJ1-1; TRBD1 might be the D (5 bases). Trimming removed 10 bases at V and 1 base at J, with 7 bases between. This CDR3 is 11 amino acids long. Per germline, CDR1 WSHSY and CDR2 SAAADI.

V gene TRBV9 combines with J gene TRBJ2-7; 9 bases align to TRBD2. Germline loops: CDR1 SGDLS, CDR2 YYNGEE. Losses at the gene ends were 0 bases for V and 4 bases for J; bases not matched to a gene: 5. The CDR3 contains 15 residues. CDR3 loop: CASSVGASGIYEQYF. The CDR3 nucleotides read TGTGCCAGCAGCGTAGGTGCTAGCGGGATTTACGAGCAGTACTTC. Variable domain in full (rest from reference TRBV9 and TRBJ2-7): DSGVTQTPKHLITATGQRVTLRCSPRSGDLSVYWYQQSLDQGLQFLIQYYNGEERAKGNILERFSAQQFPDLHSELNLSSLELGDSALYFCASSVGASGIYEQYFGPGTRLTVT.

The V call is TRBV6-6, the J call TRBJ2-2; D is uncertain. This CDR3 has 11 amino acids. V lost 8 bases and J 6 bases, leaving 7 bases between the germline ends. Germline CDR1 MNHNY, CDR2 SVGAGI (reference sequence). The CDR3 reads CASRQAGELFF. CDR3 DNA: TGTGCCAGCCGTCAGGCCGGGGAGCTGTTTTTT.

This clone was picked up a small number of times. CDR3 loop: CASRLGYRLSDEQFF. The CDR3 region has the DNA TGTGCCAGCAGACTCGGTTATCGGCTAAGCGATGAGCAGTTCTTC. V is TRBV5-4 and J is TRBJ2-1; no clear D gene. CDR1 is SGHNT, CDR2 YYREEE, per germline (reference sequence). Between the trimmed V and J ends, which lost 5 bases and 8 bases, there was a span of 20 bases. This CDR3 has 15 amino acids.

The V and J genes are TRBV5-1 and TRBJ2-2; 7 positions agree with TRBD1. The V gene end was trimmed by 4 bases and the J gene end by 5 bases; junction bases not matched to a gene: 11. The germline CDR1 and CDR2 sequences are SGHRS and YFSETQ. CDR3 length: 16 residues. The CDR3 DNA reads TGCGCCAGCAGCCTTAGGACAGGTCAGGGAACCGGGGAGCTGTTTTTT. Protein: CASSLRTGQGTGELFF.

The chain joins TRBV5-1 to TRBJ2-1; 11 bases agree with TRBD1. The CDR3 length is 18 residues. V gave up 7 bases and J gave up 0 bases; unmatched junction bases: 12. Germline V gene lookup returns CDR1 SGHRS and CDR2 YFSETQ. CDR3 region: CASGGTGGFWSSYNEQFF. Written as DNA, the CDR3 is TGCGCCAGCGGGGGGACAGGGGGGTTCTGGAGCTCCTACAATGAGCAGTTCTTC.

This chain joins TRBV28 and TRBJ2-1; tentatively, D is TRBD1 (5 bases). The V gene lost 2 bases and the J gene lost 7 bases, with 6 bases spanning the gap. CDR3 size: 12 residues. The V gene's germline CDR1 is MDHEN and CDR2 SYDVKM. CDR3: CASSLKGNEQFF. CDR3 in DNA: TGTGCCAGCAGTTTAAAGGGGAATGAGCAGTTCTTC.